Listed here are 22 T cell receptor beta chains from one sample, sequenced in a study of spatial heterogeneity in lung cancer. Regarding time point: sample taken at primary tumor resection. The authors sequenced whole RNA from tumor, nontumor lung or frozen PBMC without sorting. From the 5' RACE reads, TCRdb called clonotypes with MiXCR, one entry per CDR3 protein. The sample yields some 7,500 distinct CDR3 sequences, 8.5% to 10% seen once. Sequenced material: PBMCs, taken at surgery. Receptor source: a male donor with early-stage non-small cell lung cancer.

At least ten counts were recorded for this clonotype. Within a library made for alpha chains, this beta chain is off target, and its count is uninformative. This chain connects TRBV7-2 to TRBJ2-2; D is undetermined. CDR1 and CDR2 (germline): SGHTA, FQGNSA. The V end was cut by 5 bases, the J end by 9 bases, with 7 bases between. The CDR3 length is 11 residues. DNA of the CDR3: TGTGCCAGCAGCCTACTGAGGGAGCTGTTTTTT. Translated, it gives CASSLLRELFF. The variable domain in full, with the rest retrieved from reference TRBV7-2 and TRBJ2-2, is GAGVSQSPSNKVTEKGKDVELRCDPISGHTALYWYRQSLGQGLEFLIYFQGNSAPDKSGLPSDRFSAERTGGSVSTLTIQRTQQEDSAVYLCASSLLRELFFGEGSRLTVL.

There are many counts of this clonotype. This beta chain lies outside the target of a library built for alpha chains; its clone size means little. The chain combines TRBV7-8 with TRBJ2-7, with 8 bases matching TRBD2. The CDR3 spans 15 residues. Germline V gene data show CDR1 as SGHVS and CDR2 as FQNEAQ. V shed 5 bases and J 4 bases; nucleotides not matched to a gene: 10. The CDR3 nucleotides read TGTGCCAGCAGCCCCGGGCGAGCGGGAGTATACGAGCAGTACTTC. Translating gives CASSPGRAGVYEQYF.

Regarding this clonotype: The library was prepared for alpha chains; this beta chain is a stray read, so its frequency means little. CDR3 region: CASSTGQGYEQYF. In DNA form, the CDR3 reads TGTGCCAGCAGCACGGGACAGGGCTACGAGCAGTACTTC. This chain uses TRBV12-3 or TRBV12-4 with TRBJ2-7, with TRBD1 matching 9 bases. J was trimmed by 3 bases and V by 6 bases; bases with no gene match: 3. This CDR3 spans 13 amino acids.

This clonotype has only a few counts. Since the library was made to target alpha chains, this beta chain is a stray read and its abundance is not meaningful. The genes are TRBV5-4 and TRBJ2-1; 11 bases are shared with TRBD2. Trimming removed 0 bases from V and 11 bases from J; junction bases left unmatched: 1. The CDR3 has 13 residues. The germline gives CDR1 SGHNT, CDR2 YYREEE (reference sequence). CDR3 sequence (DNA): TGTGCCAGCAGCTTGGGACTAGCGGGAAAGCAGTTCTTC. Amino acid sequence: CASSLGLAGKQFF.

This clonotype was picked up many times. This beta chain is an unintended read in a library built for alpha chains; its size means little. This chain links TRBV19 with TRBJ2-5; no firm D call. The CDR3 has 16 amino acids. Germline CDR1 and CDR2: LNHDA and SQIVND (reference sequence). V lost 3 bases and J lost 2, with 16 bases in between. The CDR3: CASSISSEPGQETQYF. CDR3 nucleotides: TGTGCCAGTAGTATCAGCAGCGAGCCGGGTCAAGAGACCCAGTACTTC.

A few counts support this clonotype. A library made for alpha chains picked up this beta chain off target, so its size means little. The V call is TRBV5-1, the J call TRBJ2-1, with 9 positions matching TRBD2. The germline gives CDR1 SGHRS, CDR2 YFSETQ. Trimming took 0 bases from V and 0 from J; bases not matched to a gene: 13. This CDR3 comprises 20 residues. The CDR3, as DNA: TGCGCCAGCAGCTTGGTAGCGGGGGCCCTAATGAAAAGCTCCTACAATGAGCAGTTCTTC. Translation: CASSLVAGALMKSSYNEQFF. Full variable domain (rest looked up from reference TRBV5-1 and TRBJ2-1): KAGVTQTPRYLIKTRGQQVTLSCSPISGHRSVSWYQQTPGQGLQFLFEYFSETQRNKGNFPGRFSGRQFSNSRSEMNVSTLELGDSALYLCASSLVAGALMKSSYNEQFFGPGTRLTVL.

There are many counts of this clonotype. Found in a library prepared for alpha chains, this beta chain is an off-target read, and its abundance has little meaning. The V and J genes are TRBV3-1 and TRBJ2-2; the match to TRBD1 covers 9 bases. The CDR3 totals 18 residues. The germline V gene encodes CDR1 LGHDT and CDR2 YNNKEL (reference sequence). Germline trimming cut 6 bases from V and 3 bases from J; bases unmatched to any gene: 14. DNA of the CDR3: TGTGCCAGCAGTCAACAGGGGGCGATTCCCTCTTACACCGGGGAGCTGTTTTTT. Protein: CASSQQGAIPSYTGELFF.

On this clonotype itself: This beta chain is a stray sequence in a library constructed for alpha chains; its clone size is not meaningful. The chain joins TRBV19 to TRBJ1-4; D not certain. Trimming pared 9 bases from V and 8 bases from J, leaving 13 bases between. The CDR3 has 12 amino acids. CDR1 is LNHDA and CDR2 is SQIVND in the germline V gene (reference sequence). In DNA, the CDR3 is TGTGCCAGCAATGCCGGGGAGGAAAAACTGTTTTTT. Protein product: CASNAGEEKLFF.

This clonotype is labeled as medium-sized. Being off target in a library aimed at alpha chains, this beta chain has a size of little meaning. This chain connects TRBV2 to TRBJ2-7, with D possibly being TRBD1 (5 bases). V lost 7 bases, J lost 4 bases, and 20 bases lay in between. Germline CDR1 is SNHLY and CDR2 is FYNNEI. The CDR3 spans 15 residues. The CDR3 reads CASIMGRASVYEQYF. The CDR3 DNA sequence: TGTGCCAGCATAATGGGCAGGGCCTCCGTTTACGAGCAGTACTTC.

This clonotype was detected many times. This beta chain is a stray read from a library made for alpha chains; its abundance is not meaningful. This chain joins TRBV12-3 or TRBV12-4 and TRBJ2-7, with D unresolved. The CDR3 is made up of 12 amino acids. V gave up 5 bases and J gave up 5 bases, with 10 bases separating them. CDR3: CASSTGIHEQYF. The CDR3, as DNA: TGTGCCAGCAGTACTGGGATCCACGAGCAGTACTTC.

Comments on this clonotype: This beta chain lies outside the target of a library built for alpha chains; its clone size means little. The rearrangement uses TRBV7-2 and TRBJ2-4, with 8 bases matching TRBD1. The CDR3 extends over 15 amino acids. Per the germline V gene, CDR1 is SGHTA and CDR2 is FQGNSA. Germline trimming cut 1 base from V and 7 bases from J; bases unmatched to any gene: 6. The CDR3 is CASSLDGQGFNIQYF. In nucleotides, the CDR3 is TGTGCCAGCAGCTTAGACGGACAGGGTTTTAACATTCAGTACTTC.

The sample holds many counts of this clonotype. In a library made to pick up alpha chains, this beta chain is a stray read with a size that means little. J is TRBJ2-1 and V is TRBV18; D gene uncertain. The CDR3 runs 12 residues. Trimming removed 1 base at V and 7 bases at J, with 5 bases between. Germline CDR1 reads KGHSH; CDR2 reads LQKENI. CDR3 in amino acids: CASSPRLNEQFF. The CDR3 DNA follows: TGTGCCAGCTCACCACGCTTGAATGAGCAGTTCTTC.

Points on this clonotype: This beta chain came through as a stray read in a library set up for alpha chains, and its size says little. The rearrangement joins TRBV28 to TRBJ1-5; no clear D. Deletions cut 6 bases from V and 4 bases from J, with 16 bases between. Looked up from germline, CDR1 is MDHEN and CDR2 is SYDVKM. The length of the CDR3 is 15 residues. The CDR3 nucleotides are TGTGCCAGCAGCCTATATCGAGGGTCGAATCAGCCCCAGCATTTT. Translating it yields CASSLYRGSNQPQHF.

This clonotype has ten or more counts. This beta chain is an unintended read in a library built for alpha chains; its size means little. V and J are TRBV9 and TRBJ2-3; TRBD1 or TRBD2 may be the D gene (5 bases each). V dropped 4 bases and J dropped 5 bases, with 20 bases sitting between them. CDR3 length: 16 residues. Germline V CDR1 and CDR2: SGDLS, YYNGEE. Written as DNA, the CDR3 is TGTGCCAGCAGCCCAGAGGGCGACAGCCTCGTAGATACGCAGTATTTT. Its translation: CASSPEGDSLVDTQYF.

As for this clonotype: This beta chain came through as a stray read in a library set up for alpha chains, and its size says little. The rearrangement links TRBV6-2 or TRBV6-3 to TRBJ2-5; TRBD1 aligns across 10 bases. Germline V gene lookup returns CDR1 MNHEY and CDR2 SVGEGT. This CDR3 is 15 amino acids long. The J segment lost 2 bases and the V segment lost 6 bases, leaving 6 bases of the junction unmatched. The CDR3, as DNA: TGTGCCAGCAGAAGCTGGACAGGGGGTCAAGAGACCCAGTACTTC. Protein product: CASRSWTGGQETQYF.

The sample holds many counts of this clonotype. A library made for alpha chains picked up this beta chain off target, so its size means little. J is TRBJ2-7 and V is TRBV25-1, with D unresolved. Trimming shortened V by 4 bases and J by 0 bases, and 7 bases separated the two germline ends. There are 13 residues in the CDR3. Germline lookup yields CDR1 MGHDK and CDR2 SYGVNS. The CDR3 sequence is CASSGPSSYEQYF. The DNA for the CDR3 is TGTGCCAGCAGTGGACCGAGCTCCTACGAGCAGTACTTC.

This clonotype occurred many times. This beta chain is a stray sequence in a library constructed for alpha chains; its clone size is not meaningful. This chain joins TRBV19 and TRBJ2-3, with D maybe TRBD1 (6 bases). Between the trimmed V and J ends, which lost 6 bases and 5 bases, there was a span of 12 bases. This CDR3 is built from 13 residues. Germline CDR1 and CDR2: LNHDA and SQIVND (reference sequence). DNA of the CDR3: TGTGCCAGTAGAGGCTACAGGGAAGATACGCAGTATTTT. This translates into CASRGYREDTQYF.

The table lists this clonotype with many counts. As an off-target read in a library built for alpha chains, this beta chain has a frequency of little significance. This CDR3 reads CASRPQDSQPEQYF. The CDR3 nucleotides are TGCGCCAGCCGGCCCCAGGACAGCCAACCCGAGCAGTACTTC. The V call is TRBV5-1, the J call TRBJ2-7; a possible D gene is TRBD1 (6 bases). From germline, CDR1 is SGHRS and CDR2 YFSETQ. This CDR3 spans 14 amino acids. V was pared by 7 bases and J by 6 bases, with 20 bases between.

Regarding this clonotype: Within a library made for alpha chains, this beta chain is off target, and its count is uninformative. The V gene is TRBV12-3 or TRBV12-4, the J gene TRBJ2-1, with 11 bases aligning to TRBD2. This CDR3 spans 19 amino acids. V lost 7 bases to trimming and J lost 0 bases; unmatched junction nucleotides: 14. The CDR3 loop is CASISGPLAGVGSYNEQFF. The DNA of the CDR3 is TGTGCCAGCATCTCCGGGCCACTAGCGGGAGTAGGCTCCTACAATGAGCAGTTCTTC.

As to this clonotype: A library made for alpha chains picked up this beta chain off target, so its size means little. The CDR3 nucleotides are TGCAGTGCTAGAGACGGGACTCAAAGCTCCTACAATGAGCAGTTCTTC. Protein sequence: CSARDGTQSSYNEQFF. The chain couples TRBV20-1 to TRBJ2-1; TRBD2 might be the D (6 bases). CDR3 length: 16 residues. Germline CDR1 reads DFQATT; CDR2 reads SNEGSKA (reference sequence). V lost 0 bases to trimming and J lost 0 bases, with 12 bases between them.

This clonotype came up many times. Because the library targeted alpha chains, this beta chain is an off-target read whose size means little. The rearrangement uses TRBV6-6 and TRBJ1-5; 10 positions match TRBD1. There are 16 residues in the CDR3. Per germline, CDR1 MNHNY and CDR2 SVGAGI (reference sequence). Losses at the gene ends were 6 bases for V and 1 base for J; bases not matched to a gene: 6. The CDR3 nucleotides are TGTGCCAGCAGGAACCCGGGACAGGGGAGCAATCAGCCCCAGCATTTT. Translated, it gives CASRNPGQGSNQPQHF.

This clonotype was observed at least ten times. Found in a library prepared for alpha chains, this beta chain is an off-target read, and its abundance has little meaning. The chain combines TRBV7-9 with TRBJ2-1; tentatively, D is TRBD1 or TRBD2 (5 bases each). This CDR3 has 14 amino acids. Trimming took off 0 bases at V and 5 bases at J, with 8 bases between the two ends. From germline, CDR1 is SEHNR and CDR2 FQNEAQ (reference sequence). The DNA of the CDR3 is TGTGCCAGCAGCTTAGCAGGGACCGACAATGAGCAGTTCTTC. Its translation is CASSLAGTDNEQFF.